Following are 23 T cell receptor beta chains from one sample sequenced in a study of blood T cells in healthy people across ages (dated by TCRdb to the mid-2010s). The library was obtained by 5' RACE. Sequencing instrument: Illumina HiSeq 2500. A second PCR of about 7 to 12 cycles was run with a J-beta primer mix and a sample-barcoded 5' primer. Clones were called with MiXCR by TCRdb after fastp trimmed the public reads at Q25, and only in-frame beta chains were retained. Every distinct CDR3 protein forms one entry, paired with its most common genes and DNA. This sample gives about 640,000 distinct CDR3 sequences in total; roughly 41% of them show up just once. The ten largest clones capture about 32% of the sample. The sequenced sample was blood. These receptors were collected from an elderly man in good health.

V gene TRBV29-1 combines with J gene TRBJ2-7; the D gene is possibly TRBD2 (5 bases). The J call may be faulty, since TRBJ2-5 better matches the DNA end. The CDR3 extends over 17 amino acids. Germline CDR1 is SQVTM and CDR2 is ANQGSEA. The CDR3 DNA reads TGCAGCGTTGAGCCCAACCCTTGGACTGGAGAACAGGAGACCCAGTACTTC. It is translated as CSVEPNPWTGEQETQYF.

This clonotype was seen more than once but under ten times. The chain employs TRBV4-2 and TRBJ1-1; no clear D. Per the germline V gene, CDR1 is LGHNA and CDR2 is YNFKEQ. The germline V and J ends were trimmed by 0 bases and 3 bases, with 11 bases remaining between them. CDR3 length: 15 residues. The CDR3 nucleotides read TGTGCCAGCAGCCAAGATCCGACAACAGACACTGAAGCTTTCTTT. Translation gives CASSQDPTTDTEAFF.

The genes are TRBV11-3 and TRBJ1-4, with D tentatively TRBD1 (5 bases). The length of the CDR3 is 13 residues. CDR1 SGHNT and CDR2 YENEEA come from the germline V gene. The ends were cut back, 11 bases at V and 8 bases at J, with 18 bases in the middle. CDR3 coding DNA: TGTGCCGCCTCGACAGCCTGGGGGGAAAAACTGTTTTTT. Translation: CAASTAWGEKLFF.

A note on this clonotype: A single base separates this from a much larger clone, so it may be a read error. V gene TRBV27 combines with J gene TRBJ2-1, with 8 bases fitting TRBD1. CDR1 and CDR2 from the germline V gene are MNHEY and SMNVEV (reference sequence). The CDR3 has 14 residues. Here the CDR3 reads CAGSFPDRVNEQFF. Written as DNA, the CDR3 is TGTGCCGGCAGTTTTCCGGACAGGGTCAATGAGCAGTTCTTC.

The V and J genes are TRBV20-1 and TRBJ2-1; TRBD2 matches at 7 bases. CDR1 and CDR2 from the germline V gene are DFQATT and SNEGSKA (reference sequence). The CDR3 sequence is 15 residues long. J lost 5 bases, V lost 1 base, and 8 bases had no gene match. The CDR3 is CSARVAGVMHNEQFF. The CDR3 nucleotides are TGCAGTGCTAGAGTCGCGGGAGTCATGCACAATGAGCAGTTCTTC.

V usage is TRBV6-5 and J usage is TRBJ2-1; TRBD1 might be the D (5 bases). In germline, CDR1 is MNHEY, CDR2 SVGAGI. V lost 0 bases to trimming and J lost 5 bases, with 11 bases between them. This CDR3 region has 15 residues. The CDR3 loop reads CASSYSDTPDNEQFF. CDR3 DNA: TGTGCCAGCAGTTACTCGGACACCCCCGACAATGAGCAGTTCTTC.

The chain uses TRBV27 and TRBJ1-6, with D possibly TRBD1 on 6 matching bases. This CDR3 region has 14 residues. The V end lost 5 bases, the J end lost 4 bases, and 9 bases lay between the germline ends. Germline V gene lookup returns CDR1 MNHEY and CDR2 SMNVEV (reference sequence). This CDR3 is CASSRTVYNSPLHF. In nucleotides, the CDR3 is TGTGCCAGCAGTCGGACAGTTTATAATTCACCCCTCCACTTT.

The rearrangement uses TRBV29-1 and TRBJ2-1; 7 bases align to TRBD2. V lost 6 bases to trimming and J lost 10 bases; unmatched junction nucleotides: 12. Germline V gives CDR1 SQVTM, CDR2 ANQGSEA. The CDR3 is 13 residues long. CDR3 nucleotide sequence: TGCAGCGTCAGAAGCGGGACCCCCTACGAGCAGTTCTTC. It yields the protein CSVRSGTPYEQFF.

This clonotype has just a few counts. This chain links TRBV7-2 with TRBJ2-7; 7 bases map to TRBD1. After removal of 5 bases from V and 2 bases from J, the junction contained 6 bases not matched to a gene. Germline V lookup: CDR1 SGHTA, CDR2 FQGNSA. The CDR3 runs 14 residues. CDR3 bases: TGTGCCAGCAGCAATTGGGACAGCCCCTACGAGCAGTACTTC. This translates into CASSNWDSPYEQYF.

Only a few counts were recorded for this clonotype. CDR3 coding DNA: TGTGCCAGCAGCTTGGGGCCGCACGGGGTAAGGGAGCAGTTCTTC. Translating it yields CASSLGPHGVREQFF. The rearrangement links TRBV5-6 to TRBJ2-1; maybe TRBD2 (5 bases). Trimming stripped 0 bases from V and 10 bases from J, with 17 bases between. The germline CDR1 and CDR2 sequences are SGHDT and YYEEEE. The CDR3 runs 15 residues.

This clonotype was seen a handful of times. The V call is TRBV7-9, the J call TRBJ2-1, with 13 bases fitting TRBD2. The J segment lost 6 bases and the V segment lost 1 base, leaving 3 bases of the junction unmatched. Germline V gives CDR1 SEHNR, CDR2 FQNEAQ (reference sequence). The CDR3 is 16 residues long. The CDR3 loop reads CASSLGGLAGFNEQFF. The CDR3 nucleotides are TGTGCCAGCAGCTTAGGGGGACTAGCGGGATTCAATGAGCAGTTCTTC.

The chain joins TRBV6-2 or TRBV6-3 to TRBJ2-6; D unclear. The germline V gene has CDR1 MNHEY and CDR2 SVGEGT. Trimming pared 5 bases from V and 0 bases from J, leaving 8 bases between. The CDR3 spans 15 residues. CDR3 DNA sequence: TGTGCCAGCAGTCTCCCCAACTCTGGGGCCAACGTCCTGACTTTC. Amino acid sequence: CASSLPNSGANVLTF.

The chain joins TRBV27 to TRBJ1-6; 8 positions agree with TRBD1. Germline CDR1 reads MNHEY; CDR2 reads SMNVEV (reference sequence). The CDR3 loop spans 17 amino acids. J gave up 3 bases and V 3 bases, and 7 bases lay outside the gene matches. CDR3 bases: TGTGCCAGCAGTTTCCGGGACAGGAAGAACTATAATTCACCCCTCCACTTT. Its protein product is CASSFRDRKNYNSPLHF.

The rearrangement uses TRBV29-1 and TRBJ2-3; D remains unclear. CDR1 SQVTM and CDR2 ANQGSEA come from the germline V gene. The CDR3 sequence is 13 residues long. The V end lost 4 bases, the J end lost 1 base, and 9 bases lay between the germline ends. The CDR3 DNA reads TGCAGCGTTGTGCCCAGTGGCACAGATACGCAGTATTTT. It translates to CSVVPSGTDTQYF.

The chain carries TRBV7-2 and TRBJ1-2; 8 bases agree with TRBD1. This CDR3 comprises 15 residues. Germline loops: CDR1 SGHTA, CDR2 FQGNSA. V was clipped by 0 bases and J by 3 bases; unmatched bases: 3. CDR3 nucleotides: TGTGCCAGCAGCTTAGCCACAGGGGGGTACTATGGCTACACCTTC. Translated: CASSLATGGYYGYTF.

The chain's CDR3 is CASSRAGTSGRVYEQYF. The CDR3 coding sequence is TGCGCCAGCAGCAGGGCCGGGACTAGCGGGAGGGTGTACGAGCAGTACTTC. V and J are TRBV4-3 and TRBJ2-7, with 16 bases lining up with TRBD2. CDR1 and CDR2 (germline): LGHNA, YSLEER. Trimming removed 5 bases from V and 4 bases from J; junction bases left unmatched: 8. The CDR3 has 17 residues.

A few counts support this clonotype. In DNA form, the CDR3 reads TGTGCCAGCAGCCCTAGCGGGACCGCGAACACCGGGGAGCTGTTTTTT. Its protein is CASSPSGTANTGELFF. This chain links TRBV4-2 with TRBJ2-2; TRBD2 matches at 9 bases. There are 16 residues in the CDR3. Looked up from germline, CDR1 is LGHNA and CDR2 is YNFKEQ. With V trimmed by 4 bases and J by 0 bases, 3 bases remained unmatched.

Only a few counts were recorded for this clonotype. This chain joins TRBV20-1 and TRBJ2-1, with 9 positions matching TRBD2. Trimming removed 2 bases from V and 1 base from J; junction bases left unmatched: 6. CDR1 DFQATT and CDR2 SNEGSKA come from the germline V gene (reference sequence). The CDR3 loop spans 16 amino acids. CDR3 sequence reads: CSARTLRGGSYNEQFF. CDR3 DNA: TGCAGTGCTAGAACCCTGCGGGGGGGTTCCTACAATGAGCAGTTCTTC.

This chain uses TRBV19 with TRBJ2-6, with 9 bases that match TRBD2. The germline V gene encodes CDR1 LNHDA and CDR2 SQIVND (reference sequence). The CDR3 consists of 15 residues. V lost 7 bases and J lost 0; bases outside the gene matches: 1. Written as DNA, the CDR3 is TGTGCCAGTACTAGCGGGATCTCTGGGGCCAACGTCCTGACTTTC. Protein: CASTSGISGANVLTF.

CDR3 coding DNA: TGTGCCAGCAGTGAGGGGACAGGGTCATTCTCTCAGGCTTTCTTT. Translated: CASSEGTGSFSQAFF. This rearrangement joins TRBV6-1 to TRBJ1-1; 9 nucleotides match TRBD1. Germline V gives CDR1 MNHNS, CDR2 SASEGT. This CDR3 contains 15 residues. The trim removed 3 bases at V and 11 bases at J, leaving 13 bases unmatched.

A few counts support this clonotype. V and J are TRBV7-2 and TRBJ1-6, with D hard to call. The CDR3 totals 15 residues. Germline V gene sequence: CDR1 SGHTA, CDR2 FQGNSA. V shed 6 bases and J shed 6 bases, with 15 bases lying between them. This CDR3 reads CASSISGKINSPLHF. The CDR3 DNA is TGTGCCAGCAGTATCTCTGGGAAGATTAATTCACCCCTCCACTTT.

CDR3: CSVEAQGEADTQYF. The CDR3 DNA follows: TGCAGCGTTGAGGCACAGGGAGAGGCAGATACGCAGTATTTT. The chain uses TRBV29-1 and TRBJ2-3; D possibly corresponds to TRBD1 (6 bases). Per the germline V gene, CDR1 is SQVTM and CDR2 is ANQGSEA. The CDR3 sequence is 14 residues long. Trimming cost V 3 bases and J 4 bases, with 14 bases left between them.

The J gene is TRBJ2-2, the V gene TRBV9; D not certain. The germline V gene has CDR1 SGDLS and CDR2 YYNGEE. This CDR3 has 13 residues. Trimming shortened V by 0 bases and J by 4 bases, and 4 bases separated the two germline ends. The CDR3 reads CASSVGSTGELFF. CDR3 DNA sequence: TGTGCCAGCAGCGTAGGTTCCACCGGGGAGCTGTTTTTT.